These T cell receptor beta chains were read from a single sample in a study of glioma-infiltrating T cells. TCRdb used MiXCR to reprocess the multiplex PCR reads, holding one entry per CDR3 protein. The sample carries about 110,000 distinct CDR3 sequences, 20% to 30% recorded once. Sequencing was carried out using glioma tissue, nonneoplastic brain tissue, or PBMCs (not recorded which). Source of these receptors: a human donor with low-grade glioma or glioblastoma, undergoing nonglioma brain surgery, or in good health (not recorded which). The CDR3 runs from the conserved cysteine through the conserved F or W. D genes are given only for firm matches. For some rows the clone size is stated as once, few or many, or as a class when expanded; others skip it.

v_gene	d_gene	abundance	j_gene	CDR3nt	CDR3aa
TRBV30	.	.	TRBJ2-3	TGTGCCTGGAGTGTACGTCGAGGTACGCAGTATTTT	CAWSVRRGTQYF
TRBV3-1	TRBD1	few	TRBJ1-1	TGTGCCAGCAGCACGACAGGGATTAGTGCGGCTTTCTTT	CASSTTGISAAFF
TRBV6-1	.	many	TRBJ1-5	TGTGCCAGCAGCGATTCAGGGAGCCCCAATCAGCCCCAGCATTTT	CASSDSGSPNQPQHF
TRBV24-1	TRBD2	.	TRBJ2-1	TGTGCCACCAGTTATAGAAAACTAGCGGGAGGGCCGAATGAGCAGTTCTTC	CATSYRKLAGGPNEQFF
TRBV7-2	TRBD1	many	TRBJ2-3	TGTGCCAGCAGCCTGAGAAGGGGGCCGGCAGATACGCAGTATTTT	CASSLRRGPADTQYF
TRBV2	TRBD1	many	TRBJ1-5	TGTGCCAGCGGGACAGACGGTTTGGGTCAGCCCCAGCATTTT	CASGTDGLGQPQHF
TRBV7-9	.	many	TRBJ2-1	TGTGCCAGCAGCTTGGAAGATGGTGTTTTGCAGTTCTTC	CASSLEDGVLQFF
TRBV7-2	.	once	TRBJ2-3	TGTGCCAGCAGCTTTCGGGGCGGTAGTTTTGATACGCAGTATTTT	CASSFRGGSFDTQYF
TRBV6-2/TRBV6-3	.	many	TRBJ2-7	TGTGCCAGCAGTTTAGTGGGAAACTCCTACGAGCAGTACTTC	CASSLVGNSYEQYF
TRBV2	TRBD1	many	TRBJ1-1	TGTGCCAGTACGGGACAGCGGAGAACGAACACTGAAGCTTTCTTT	CASTGQRRTNTEAFF
TRBV6-2/TRBV6-3	TRBD1	many	TRBJ2-7	TGTGCCAGCAGCCTATTTCCGGGACAGCAATTCTCCTACGAGCAGTACTTC	CASSLFPGQQFSYEQYF